Presented here are 9 T cell receptor beta chains from one specimen sequenced in a study of T-cell reconstitution after alpha-beta-depleted transplantation in children. Unique molecular identifiers were incorporated when the TCRbeta library was constructed. TCRdb fed the PCR reads into MiXCR, producing one record per CDR3 protein. This sample has a few hundred thousand distinct CDR3 sequences, with under 15% found just once. The sequencing here drew on PBMCs from the stem cell graft donor, taken from the stem cell graft. The receptor source for this set is a human donor who donated a stem cell graft to a child with combined immunodeficiency.

The J gene is TRBJ2-1, the V gene TRBV12-3 or TRBV12-4; 7 nucleotides match TRBD2. V trimming: 6 bases; J trimming: 5 bases; junction bases outside the gene matches: 7. There are 14 residues in the CDR3. The DNA of the CDR3 is TGTGCCAGCAGGCCAGGACTAGTCCACAATGAGCAGTTCTTC. Translation gives CASRPGLVHNEQFF.

The V gene is TRBV7-2, the J gene TRBJ2-7; 8 bases align to TRBD2. The J segment lost 4 bases and the V segment lost 2 bases, leaving 7 bases of the junction unmatched. Per germline, CDR1 SGHTA and CDR2 FQGNSA. The CDR3 runs 15 residues. This chain's CDR3 is CASSLITSGGYEQYF. Here the CDR3 DNA reads TGTGCCAGCAGCTTAATAACTAGCGGAGGATACGAGCAGTACTTC.

About this clonotype: At one boundary the junction diverges from the germline segment, which might be a read error. J is TRBJ2-5 and V is TRBV19; possibly TRBD2 for D (6 bases). Germline V gene lookup returns CDR1 LNHDA and CDR2 SQIVND (reference sequence). The CDR3 spans 16 residues. The CDR3 nucleotides read TGTGCCAGTAGTCCTGGGCCTCTAGCGCCGAAAGAGACCCAGAACTTC. Its protein product is CASSPGPLAPKETQNF.

This clonotype has a count of ten or more. The CDR3 DNA is TGTGCCAGCAGACCAAGCGGGGCCCATGAGCAGTTCTTC. As protein: CASRPSGAHEQFF. The rearrangement links TRBV2 to TRBJ2-1, with TRBD2 identical over 7 bases. Germline loops: CDR1 SNHLY, CDR2 FYNNEI. V was pared by 6 bases and J by 8 bases, with 7 bases of the junction left unmatched. The CDR3 consists of 13 residues.

This clonotype appeared a few times. As DNA, the CDR3 is TGCGCCAGCAGCCAAGGGGCAGGGGAAAACATTCAGTACTTC. Translation: CASSQGAGENIQYF. J is TRBJ2-4 and V is TRBV4-3; maybe TRBD1 (6 bases). CDR1 and CDR2 (germline): LGHNA, YSLEER. V was trimmed by 1 base and J by 5 bases, leaving 9 bases between them. This CDR3 is built from 14 residues.

This clonotype was observed many times. The J gene is TRBJ1-4, the V gene TRBV12-3 or TRBV12-4; D is unclear. V was trimmed by 8 bases and J by 8 bases, leaving 9 bases between them. The CDR3 is 11 residues long. In nucleotides, the CDR3 is TGTGCCAGCGGAGAGACAGAAAAACTGTTTTTT. Translated, it gives CASGETEKLFF.

This clonotype appeared a few times. The rearrangement joins TRBV4-3 to TRBJ1-4; weak D call: TRBD1 (6 bases). Deletions cut 0 bases from V and 5 bases from J, with 13 bases between. Germline V gives CDR1 LGHNA, CDR2 YSLEER. The CDR3 length is 16 residues. CDR3 residues: CASSQDRGQQNEKLFF. CDR3 coding DNA: TGCGCCAGCAGCCAAGATCGCGGACAGCAGAATGAAAAACTGTTTTTT.

This clonotype was seen at least ten times. V is TRBV20-1 and J is TRBJ2-7; D unclear. The germline V and J ends were trimmed by 5 bases and 2 bases, with 13 bases remaining between them. CDR1 is DFQATT and CDR2 is SNEGSKA in the germline V gene (reference sequence). This CDR3 is built from 13 residues. Here the CDR3 reads CSADRRATYEQYF. CDR3 sequence (DNA): TGCAGTGCTGATCGGAGAGCAACCTACGAGCAGTACTTC.

About this clonotype itself: Since no conserved phenylalanine or tryptophan closes the CDR3, a read error is the likely cause. The chain uses TRBV6-5 and TRBJ1-4, with D maybe TRBD1 (6 bases). The V gene lost 6 bases and the J gene lost 6 bases, with 14 bases spanning the gap. The germline CDR1 and CDR2 sequences are MNHEY and SVGAGI. The CDR3 totals 14 residues. The CDR3 protein is CASSYRVRDEKLFY. CDR3 in DNA: TGTGCCAGCAGCTACAGGGTTCGGGATGAAAAACTGTTTTAT.